This TCR beta chain was documented in a study of CD8+ T cells in alopecia areata (dated by TCRdb to the late 2010s). In the study overall: Treated patients were enrolled in an open-label pilot trial of oral tofacitinib at 5 to 10 mg twice daily for moderate-to-severe alopecia areata. In humans, TCRbeta sequencing was performed on scalp tissue and on sorted CD4+ and CD8+ peripheral blood T cells from healthy controls and from patients with patchy or totalis/universalis alopecia areata. To study T cell clonal expansion in alopecia areata, the researchers applied high-throughput TCRbeta sequencing to both the C3H/HeJ mouse model and human patients. Patients received tofacitinib for 6 to 18 months and were then followed off drug for 6 months to check for delayed response and recurrence. Scalp clonality was compared across normal scalp (n=4), patchy alopecia areata scalp (n=8), and alopecia totalis/universalis scalp (n=8). TCRbeta CDR3 regions were amplified by immunoSEQ multiplex PCR using 35 Vbeta forward and 13 Jbeta reverse primers. RNA was extracted with the PAXgene miRNA kit for fixed scalp, the miRNeasy kit for PBMCs, and the RNeasy kit for mouse skin. Biopsies were taken from tofacitinib-treated patients at baseline and again at 4 and 24 weeks into treatment, and several of those patients also had a later scalp biopsy.

The meaning of the sample's time point label: baseline before oral tofacitinib. From alopecia areata patients, peripheral blood was collected along with lesional scalp punch biopsies. After PBMCs were isolated by density centrifugation and stained for CD3, CD4 and CD8, a FACSAria was used to sort CD4+ and CD8+ T cells. Note on this clone: The specificity of this receptor is unknown. No clone much larger than this one lies a single base away; base qualities are absent.

Libraries were constructed by the immunoSEQ multiplex PCR assay. RNA was extracted from all samples and reverse transcribed into cDNA as template for TCR sequencing. First-strand cDNA was synthesized with SuperScript III using a 2:1 mix of oligo-dT and random hexamers. A synthetic immune receptor repertoire was used to gauge amplification bias, and whatever bias remained was removed computationally. The authors' pipeline ran thus. After raw reads were preprocessed to remove errors, the CDR3 was defined following IMGT conventions as running from the conserved cysteine to phenylalanine. Clonality was computed as 1 minus the Shannon entropy, with the entropy normalized by log2 of the number of productive unique TCRs. Scalp TCRbeta sequences were cross-referenced with sorted blood CD4 and CD8 repertoires so that the CD4 or CD8 identity of scalp clones could be inferred. Drawn from immuneACCESS, this table holds only the in-frame rearrangements with V and J called that TCRdb kept. Clones are partly lost; checked studies trace under half to an unresolved V gene and leave the rest unexplained. The DNA gave D and trimming, while V, J and clone size come from that table. The sample table lists about 150,000 clones, 80% to 90% of them with a count of one. The ten largest clones represent roughly 16% of the sample.

The V and J ends are trimmed by 6 bases and 0 bases, leaving 21 bases between them. The CDR3 starts with the cysteine, ends with the phenylalanine, and has 18 residues. Only CDR3 DNA remains: 54 bases, in frame from the first base. Per the germline V gene (reference sequence), MNHEY is the CDR1 and SMNVEV is the CDR2. General conclusions and limits of the study: Scalp TCR repertoire analysis is complicated because resident alphabeta T cells in normal human skin are also sequenced, whereas mouse skin is dominated by gammadelta T cells. Compared with mice, TCR sequences shared between patients were less clear, possibly partly because of HLA diversity across the patient population. Higher clonality and more expanded CD8+ clones were observed in lesional scalp than in normal scalp, particularly in alopecia totalis/universalis, a finding suggestive of antigenic drive.

This clonotype was obtained from a human donor with alopecia areata. The input for sequencing was CD8+ T cells sorted from blood, taken at week 0. This chain is built from TRBV27 and TRBJ2-4; confidence is insufficient to name the D gene. The sequence in DNA is TGTGCCAGCAGCGAAAGGTCGTGGGGTCCCTTAGCCAAAAACATTCAGTACTTC. Its protein reads: CASSERSWGPLAKNIQYF.